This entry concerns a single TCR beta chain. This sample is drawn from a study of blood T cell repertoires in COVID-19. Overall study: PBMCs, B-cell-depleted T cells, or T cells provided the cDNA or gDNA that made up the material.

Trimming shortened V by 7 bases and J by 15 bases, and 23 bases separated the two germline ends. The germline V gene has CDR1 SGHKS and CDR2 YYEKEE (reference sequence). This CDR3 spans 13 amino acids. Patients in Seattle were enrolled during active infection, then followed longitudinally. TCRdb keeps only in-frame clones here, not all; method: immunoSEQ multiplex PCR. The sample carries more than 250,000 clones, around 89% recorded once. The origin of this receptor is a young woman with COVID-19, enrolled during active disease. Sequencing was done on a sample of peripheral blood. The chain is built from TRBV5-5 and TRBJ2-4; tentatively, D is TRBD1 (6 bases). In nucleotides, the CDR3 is TGTGCCAGCTCGCTTGGCGTGACAGGTCTTCGGTACTTC. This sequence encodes CASSLGVTGLRYF.